The next 31 T cell receptor beta chains were all read from a single sample in a study of identical twins. Each CDR3 protein is one row after TCRdb ran MiXCR on the 5' RACE reads. The sample carries 450,000 or so distinct CDR3 sequences, 20% to 25% recorded once. The same sample was also used in a study of T cells expressing NK-cell markers.

Sequencing was carried out using CD4+ T cells sorted from blood. The source of these receptors is a woman aged 18-29 years in good health.

The chain is built from TRBV4-3 and TRBJ2-5, with unresolved D. The CDR3 runs to 15 residues. V lost 1 base and J 1 base, leaving 10 bases between the germline ends. The germline gives CDR1 LGHNA, CDR2 YSLEER. DNA of the CDR3: TGCGCCAGCAGCCAAGTGATCAGCCGCCAAGAGACCCAGTACTTC. Its translation is CASSQVISRQETQYF.

The chain employs TRBV4-3 and TRBJ2-3, with a possible D match to TRBD2 (6 bases). This CDR3 has 18 amino acids. Germline CDR1 and CDR2: LGHNA and YSLEER. The germline V and J ends were trimmed by 0 bases and 9 bases, with 25 bases remaining between them. CDR3 protein: CASSQERARSAPGGTQYF. The CDR3, as DNA: TGCGCCAGCAGCCAAGAACGGGCCAGGAGCGCGCCTGGGGGGACGCAGTATTTT.

This rearrangement joins TRBV12-3 or TRBV12-4 to TRBJ2-3; TRBD2 aligns across 8 bases. This CDR3 has 15 residues. Trimming took 6 bases from V and 4 from J; bases not matched to a gene: 9. The CDR3 spells CASSFAGGRADTQYF. The CDR3 DNA reads as TGTGCCAGCAGCTTCGCGGGGGGCAGGGCAGATACGCAGTATTTT.

There are a few counts of this clonotype. The CDR3, as DNA: TGCAGTGCTAGCGGGGGGGCAGTAGTAGATACGCAGTATTTT. Translating gives CSASGGAVVDTQYF. The J gene is TRBJ2-3, the V gene TRBV20-1; 8 nucleotides line up with TRBD2. CDR3 length equals 14 residues. Germline loops: CDR1 DFQATT, CDR2 SNEGSKA (reference sequence). Unmatched junction bases numbered 7, after V lost 3 bases and J lost 5 bases.

This clonotype was seen repeatedly, ten times or more. The chain is built from TRBV5-1 and TRBJ1-4, with D uncertain. The CDR3 sequence is 14 residues long. CDR1 is SGHRS and CDR2 is YFSETQ in the germline V gene. V was trimmed by 5 bases and J by 0 bases, leaving 8 bases between them. The CDR3 is CASRKEATNEKLFF. The CDR3 DNA sequence: TGCGCCAGCAGAAAGGAGGCAACTAATGAAAAACTGTTTTTT. The whole variable domain, filled in from reference TRBV5-1 and TRBJ1-4, reads KAGVTQTPRYLIKTRGQQVTLSCSPISGHRSVSWYQQTPGQGLQFLFEYFSETQRNKGNFPGRFSGRQFSNSRSEMNVSTLELGDSALYLCASRKEATNEKLFFGSGTQLSVL.

The chain has TRBV2 and TRBJ2-7; D remains unclear. Trimming removed 7 bases at V and 3 bases at J, with 7 bases between. The V gene's germline CDR1 is SNHLY and CDR2 FYNNEI. The CDR3 has 11 amino acids. The CDR3, as DNA: TGTGCCAGCACGGGTCTCTACGAGCAGTACTTC. Its translation is CASTGLYEQYF.

This clonotype was observed a few times. The rearrangement links TRBV5-1 to TRBJ2-6; D ambiguous. The CDR3 is made up of 13 amino acids. The V end was cut by 5 bases, the J end by 1 base, with 4 bases between. Germline V gene sequence: CDR1 SGHRS, CDR2 YFSETQ. In DNA, the CDR3 is TGCGCCAGCAGGGAATCTGGGGCCAACGTCCTGACTTTC. This gives the protein CASRESGANVLTF.

This sequence joins TRBV20-1 and TRBJ2-5; a possible D gene is TRBD1 (6 bases). This CDR3 comprises 12 residues. Between the trimmed V and J ends, which lost 5 bases and 5 bases, there was a span of 12 bases. The V gene's germline CDR1 is DFQATT and CDR2 SNEGSKA (reference sequence). The CDR3 sequence is CSAPDRTETQYF. CDR3 bases: TGCAGTGCTCCAGACAGGACGGAGACCCAGTACTTC.

The J gene is TRBJ2-5, the V gene TRBV6-6; D perhaps matches TRBD2 (5 bases). Trimming took 7 bases from V and 7 from J, leaving 13 bases between them. The germline V gene has CDR1 MNHNY and CDR2 SVGAGI (reference sequence). The CDR3 loop spans 12 amino acids. The CDR3 reads CASTKGGGTQYF. The DNA of the CDR3 is TGTGCCAGCACGAAGGGTGGAGGGACCCAGTACTTC.

The rearrangement joins TRBV5-1 to TRBJ2-2; TRBD2 aligns across 11 bases. Looked up from germline, CDR1 is SGHRS and CDR2 is YFSETQ. Losses at the gene ends were 2 bases for V and 9 bases for J; bases not matched to a gene: 12. This CDR3 comprises 17 residues. In DNA form, the CDR3 reads TGCGCCAGCAGCTTTCTAGCGGGGGGCCGAAAGGAGCGGGAGCTGTTTTTT. This sequence encodes CASSFLAGGRKERELFF.

This clonotype was seen a few times. The rearrangement uses TRBV7-2 and TRBJ1-1; D gene ambiguous. CDR3 length: 14 amino acids. Deletions cut 6 bases from V and 0 bases from J, with 11 bases between. The germline CDR1 and CDR2 sequences are SGHTA and FQGNSA. Here the CDR3 reads CASSPFTVNTEAFF. The CDR3 nucleotides are TGTGCCAGCAGTCCGTTTACAGTGAACACTGAAGCTTTCTTT.

This clonotype was counted a few times. The genes are TRBV27 and TRBJ1-1, with 8 nucleotides matching TRBD1. Trimming at V came to 5 bases and at J to 3 bases, leaving 2 bases not matched to a gene. The CDR3 has 13 residues. Germline V gene sequence: CDR1 MNHEY, CDR2 SMNVEV (reference sequence). Here the CDR3 reads CASSDRGDTEAFF. CDR3 DNA: TGTGCCAGCAGTGACAGGGGCGACACTGAAGCTTTCTTT.

This clonotype was seen more than once but under ten times. The chain couples TRBV24-1 to TRBJ2-1, with 7 bases that match TRBD2. The germline gives CDR1 KGHDR, CDR2 SFDVKD. This CDR3 is built from 16 residues. V was clipped by 2 bases and J by 4 bases; unmatched bases: 7. CDR3 protein: CATSDSVAGAYNEQFF. The CDR3 nucleotides read TGTGCCACCAGTGATTCAGTGGCGGGAGCTTACAATGAGCAGTTCTTC.

Details on this clonotype: A single base separates this from a much larger clone, so it may be a read error. V is TRBV12-3 or TRBV12-4 and J is TRBJ2-3, with no clear D. V lost 5 bases and J 3 bases, leaving 6 bases between the germline ends. The CDR3 covers 12 residues. For the CDR3, the DNA is TGTGCCAGCAGTCGATTTACAGATACGCAGTATTTT. Amino acid sequence: CASSRFTDTQYF.

V gene TRBV6-2 or TRBV6-3 combines with J gene TRBJ2-3, with TRBD2 matching 10 bases. V shed 7 bases and J 0 bases; nucleotides not matched to a gene: 7. There are 16 residues in the CDR3. Germline loops: CDR1 MNHEY, CDR2 SVGEGT. The CDR3 sequence is CASTTSGETSTDTQYF. The CDR3 DNA sequence: TGTGCCAGCACCACTAGCGGGGAAACTAGCACAGATACGCAGTATTTT.

This chain connects TRBV20-1 to TRBJ2-5, with D tentatively TRBD1 or TRBD2 (5 bases each). V lost 8 bases and J 5 bases, leaving 18 bases between the germline ends. The germline V gene has CDR1 DFQATT and CDR2 SNEGSKA (reference sequence). There are 13 residues in the CDR3. In nucleotides, the CDR3 is TGCAGTCCAAGGGCCCCGGGGCTGGAGACCCAGTACTTC. Residues: CSPRAPGLETQYF.

V gene TRBV5-1 combines with J gene TRBJ2-5; 11 bases agree with TRBD2. The germline V gene has CDR1 SGHRS and CDR2 YFSETQ. The CDR3 totals 16 residues. J was trimmed by 1 base and V by 3 bases; bases with no gene match: 5. The CDR3 coding sequence is TGCGCCAGCAGCTCGGAGACTAGCGGGGTCCAAGAGACCCAGTACTTC. This translates into CASSSETSGVQETQYF.

This clonotype was found a few times. CDR3 nucleotides: TGTGCCAGCAGGCCAAGTGGGGTGAACACTGAAGCTTTCTTT. It translates to CASRPSGVNTEAFF. The chain has TRBV12-3 or TRBV12-4 and TRBJ1-1; D not resolved. The CDR3 has 14 residues. Trimming took off 6 bases at V and 0 bases at J, with 11 bases between the two ends.

This clonotype was detected a few times. The chain links TRBV6-6 to TRBJ2-3; tentatively, D is TRBD2 (5 bases). The CDR3 spans 12 residues. The ends were cut back, 7 bases at V and 9 bases at J, with 14 bases in the middle. The germline V gene has CDR1 MNHNY and CDR2 SVGAGI (reference sequence). CDR3 DNA: TGTGCCAGCACTAGCTCAGCGGAGACGCAGTATTTT. Protein sequence: CASTSSAETQYF.

The chain is built from TRBV7-9 and TRBJ2-2; no clear D gene. The CDR3 loop spans 13 amino acids. CDR1 SEHNR and CDR2 FQNEAQ come from the germline V gene (reference sequence). V was clipped by 2 bases and J by 7 bases, with 8 bases between them. The CDR3 loop reads CASSLSVDGELFF. In DNA form, the CDR3 reads TGTGCCAGCAGCTTATCTGTGGACGGGGAGCTGTTTTTT.

The rearrangement uses TRBV29-1 and TRBJ2-2; 7 bases match TRBD1. The CDR3 is 12 residues long. V shed 7 bases, J shed 2 bases, and the junction held 1 base outside the gene matches. Germline lookup yields CDR1 SQVTM and CDR2 ANQGSEA. CDR3 bases: TGCAGCGGACAGGGCAACACCGGGGAGCTGTTTTTT. Its translation is CSGQGNTGELFF.

This clonotype was counted only a few times. The genes are TRBV20-1 and TRBJ1-4; no reliable D call. The germline V and J ends were trimmed by 3 bases and 7 bases, with 18 bases remaining between them. CDR1 is DFQATT and CDR2 is SNEGSKA in the germline V gene (reference sequence). The length of the CDR3 is 15 residues. The CDR3 DNA reads as TGCAGTGCTAGTTCGCCAGTTTTAGCTTCTGAAAAACTGTTTTTT. Residues: CSASSPVLASEKLFF.

This clonotype was counted only a few times. The genes are TRBV12-3 or TRBV12-4 and TRBJ2-1; 8 bases fit TRBD2. The CDR3 consists of 17 residues. The ends lost 6 bases at V and 2 bases at J; junction bases unmatched: 12. This CDR3 reads CASRPGGALFTYNEQFF. In DNA form, the CDR3 reads TGTGCCAGCAGGCCGGGGGGGGCTCTCTTTACCTACAATGAGCAGTTCTTC.

Only a few counts were recorded for this clonotype. This rearrangement joins TRBV6-2 or TRBV6-3 to TRBJ2-1; 9 nucleotides agree with TRBD2. Germline CDR1 MNHEY, CDR2 SVGEGT. The CDR3 is 15 residues long. After removal of 0 bases from V and 9 bases from J, the junction contained 6 bases not matched to a gene. The CDR3 sequence is CASSYSSGSYGEQFF. The CDR3 DNA follows: TGTGCCAGCAGTTACTCTAGCGGGAGCTACGGTGAGCAGTTCTTC.

This clonotype was recorded a few times. The chain links TRBV10-3 to TRBJ2-7; possible D gene TRBD2, 6 bases. The CDR3 is 14 amino acids. V gave up 8 bases and J gave up 1 base, with 15 bases separating them. Per the germline V gene, CDR1 is ENHRY and CDR2 is SYGVKD. The CDR3 DNA is TGTGCCATCGGAAAGAACGGACTATCCTACGAGCAGTACTTC. Translated: CAIGKNGLSYEQYF.

This chain uses TRBV6-5 with TRBJ2-7; 7 bases line up with TRBD1. The junction had 8 bases not matched to a gene; V was cut back by 9 bases and J by 6 bases. CDR1 is MNHEY, CDR2 SVGAGI, per germline. CDR3 length: 12 amino acids. The CDR3, as DNA: TGTGCCAGTTCAATTAGGACAGGCGAGCAGTACTTC. Protein product: CASSIRTGEQYF.

The chain employs TRBV10-3 and TRBJ2-3; the match to TRBD1 covers 8 bases. CDR3 length equals 16 residues. Germline V gene sequence: CDR1 ENHRY, CDR2 SYGVKD. The junction had 8 bases not matched to a gene; V was cut back by 2 bases and J by 4 bases. CDR3 region: CAISEPSRGRADTQYF. CDR3 DNA: TGTGCCATCAGTGAGCCGAGCAGGGGGCGTGCAGATACGCAGTATTTT.

This clonotype was seen a few times. The CDR3 DNA follows: TGTGCCCTCAAGAGTTCAGGGGGCGACGGCTATGGCTACACCTTC. As protein: CALKSSGGDGYGYTF. The chain has TRBV10-3 and TRBJ1-2; 8 bases are a match to TRBD1. The V segment lost 11 bases and the J segment 4 bases; nucleotides outside the gene matches: 15. Germline V gene lookup returns CDR1 ENHRY and CDR2 SYGVKD. This CDR3 has 15 amino acids.

The rearrangement uses TRBV11-2 and TRBJ1-2; D unresolved. This CDR3 is 15 amino acids long. V shed 0 bases and J shed 8 bases, with 16 bases lying between them. CDR1 is SGHAT and CDR2 is FQNNGV in the germline V gene. The CDR3 DNA reads TGTGCCAGCAGCTTAGATCCTTCGCCCTGGTCGGGCTACACCTTC. Protein sequence: CASSLDPSPWSGYTF.

The rearrangement joins TRBV20-1 to TRBJ2-7; D may be TRBD2 (6 bases). V shed 6 bases and J shed 0 bases, with 15 bases lying between them. The germline V gene encodes CDR1 DFQATT and CDR2 SNEGSKA (reference sequence). CDR3 length: 14 residues. The CDR3: CSAGSRTNSYEQYF. Here the CDR3 DNA reads TGCAGTGCAGGCTCTCGGACTAACTCCTACGAGCAGTACTTC.

The chain is built from TRBV9 and TRBJ1-6; maybe TRBD1 (6 bases). Trimming pared 0 bases from V and 7 bases from J, leaving 8 bases between. Germline CDR1 reads SGDLS; CDR2 reads YYNGEE. CDR3 length equals 14 residues. The CDR3 DNA sequence: TGTGCCAGCAGCGTAGGACAGGTGAATTCACCCCTCCACTTT. It translates to CASSVGQVNSPLHF.